Sequencing of this TCR beta chain was carried out in a study of metastatic and nonmetastatic thyroid tumors. Looking at the study overall: Repertoires from blood and tumor or nodule tissue of malignant and benign thyroid patients were compared.

General study findings and limits: It was reported that TCR beta diversity was significantly higher in malignant thyroid tumors than benign nodules, in blood and tumor.

Per the original data handling: What underpinned the distant-metastasis classifier for papillary thyroid cancer was the set of CDR3 differences across clinicopathological groups. TCRdb recomputed clones from the PCR reads via MiXCR. The V and J calls, along with clone size, are taken from TCRdb and not from the paper's own processing. The sample shows tens of thousands of clones, about an eighth of them seen only once. Ten or more counts support this clone. Its cognate antigen is unknown. Each patient went into thyroid surgery without having received any treatment. Germline values: CDR1 ENHRY, CDR2 SYGVKD. V was clipped by 4 bases and J by 1 base, with 10 bases between them. This CDR3 is 15 amino acids long.

This chain links TRBV10-3 with TRBJ2-2; D might be TRBD1 (6 bases). The clonotype originates from a male donor with papillary thyroid cancer or a benign thyroid nodule (not recorded which). Some clones in this sample may be carry-over from other donors' samples. The sample consisted of blood. The CDR3 is CAISVRGQNTGELFF. CDR3 nucleotide sequence: TGTGCCATCAGTGTACGGGGACAGAACACCGGGGAGCTGTTTTTT.